The text below deals with one TCR beta chain. Its antigen is unidentified. This CDR3 has 17 residues. CDR1 is WNHNN and CDR2 is SYGVQD in the germline V gene (reference sequence). The V segment lost 6 bases and the J segment 4 bases; nucleotides outside the gene matches: 10. The sample is drawn from a study of cytomegalovirus exposure and HLA in healthy donors. Study-wide background: From HLA-typed donors, an early data release held around 85 million unique TCRs.

Study results and caveats: DRB1 showed the most TCR associations and HLA-C the fewest in a later analysis, as rates varied by HLA locus. A missense variant in DCLRE1C was later tied to TCR beta V- and J-gene trimming.

Primers: 60 Vbeta forward and 13 Jbeta reverse. Here immunoSEQ multiplex PCR was the method, and the copy in TCRdb shows in-frame clones only, minus some. The table includes 200,000 to 300,000 clones, about 85% detected once. The sequence was obtained from a girl aged 2-10 years in good health and CMV-seronegative. What was sequenced was PBMCs. This chain connects TRBV10-1 to TRBJ2-3, with 13 nucleotides matching TRBD2. This CDR3 is CASSPTSGRVGADTQYF. CDR3 DNA: TGCGCCAGCAGCCCCACTAGCGGGAGGGTCGGCGCAGATACGCAGTATTTT.